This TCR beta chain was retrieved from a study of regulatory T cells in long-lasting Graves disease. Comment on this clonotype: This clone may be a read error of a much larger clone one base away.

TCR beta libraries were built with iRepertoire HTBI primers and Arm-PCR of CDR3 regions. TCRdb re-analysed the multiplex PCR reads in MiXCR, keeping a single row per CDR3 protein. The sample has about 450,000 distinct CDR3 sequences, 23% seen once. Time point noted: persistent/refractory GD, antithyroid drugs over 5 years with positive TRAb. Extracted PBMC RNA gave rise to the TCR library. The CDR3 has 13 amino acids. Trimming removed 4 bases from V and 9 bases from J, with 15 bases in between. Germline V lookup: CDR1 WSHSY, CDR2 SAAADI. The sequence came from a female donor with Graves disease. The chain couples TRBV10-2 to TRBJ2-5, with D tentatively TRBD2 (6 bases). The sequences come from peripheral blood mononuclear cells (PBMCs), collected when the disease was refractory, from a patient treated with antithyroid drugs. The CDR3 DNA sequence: TGCGCCAGCAGTGGTACATGGGGGGAGGCCCAGTACTTC. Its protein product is CASSGTWGEAQYF.